This T cell receptor (beta chain) was sequenced during a study of T-cell memory formation after mild COVID-19. General study results and limits: While clones contracting from day 15 to 85 were balanced between CD4 and CD8, later expanders leaned CD4+. For contracting clones, CD4+ ones sat mainly in CM and EM, CD8+ in EMRA. Some clones that responded were present in memory (sampled pre-infection), which suggests cross-reactive memory joined.

TCRdb analysed the 5' RACE reads with MiXCR anew, one entry per CDR3 protein. The table has around 250,000 distinct CDR3 sequences, approximately 10% seen once. This clonotype turned up a few times. The target antigen is unknown. Sequenced: PBMCs or a T cell subset sorted from them (not recorded which). The origin of this receptor is a man between 18 and 35 years old who had mild COVID-19 (a few samples of this study predate the infection). Cell type and time point are not known.

This chain's CDR3 is CASGGLAGGEQFF. The CDR3 DNA sequence: TGTGCCAGCGGGGGACTAGCGGGGGGCGAGCAGTTCTTC. The chain carries TRBV2 and TRBJ2-1; 15 nucleotides line up with TRBD2. The CDR3 runs to 13 residues. Germline CDR1 reads SNHLY; CDR2 reads FYNNEI. V was clipped by 8 bases and J by 10 bases; unmatched bases: 3.